This T cell receptor beta chain originates from a study of CD8 T cells in ankylosing spondylitis. Making the TCR beta libraries involved quantitative 5'-RACE with molecular barcodes. TCRdb fed the 5' RACE reads into MiXCR, producing one record per CDR3 protein. The table shows under 850,000 distinct CDR3 sequences, with 15% to 20% occurring only once. Regarding the study as a whole: A motif in TCR beta, a set of fewer than ten highly homologous variants, appeared characteristic of ankylosing spondylitis blood.

The CDR3 totals 17 residues. From germline, CDR1 is SEHNR and CDR2 FQNEAQ (reference sequence). With V trimmed by 5 bases and J by 4 bases, 14 bases remained unmatched. This clonotype was found a few times. Its antigen is as yet unknown. What was sequenced was blood, either unsorted or a sorted T cell fraction (not recorded which). This rearrangement joins TRBV7-9 to TRBJ2-1; 7 nucleotides align to TRBD1. The clonotype originates from a male donor with ankylosing spondylitis. The chain's CDR3 is CASSSPPDRDPYNEQFF. The CDR3 DNA is TGTGCCAGCAGCAGTCCCCCTGACAGGGACCCTTACAATGAGCAGTTCTTC.